The rows below give T cell receptor beta chains drawn from one sample of a study of blood T cell repertoires in COVID-19. Sequencing was performed with immunoSEQ multiplex PCR; in TCRdb, only in-frame clones are kept and a portion is missing. The sample carries approximately 210,000 clones, over 80% recorded once. The sample taken for sequencing was peripheral blood. The source of these receptors is a human donor in a cohort sampled during active COVID-19. Both conserved end residues are part of each CDR3. The D gene is left open where the match is weak. Only part of the rows carry a size: once, few, many, or a class if the clone is expanded.

V gene: TRBV7-2
clone size: -
J gene: TRBJ2-7
D gene: -
CDR3 DNA: TGTGCCAGCAGCCCTTCCTACGAGCAGTACTTC
CDR3 protein: CASSPSYEQYF

V gene: TRBV6-2/TRBV6-3
clone size: -
J gene: TRBJ2-3
D gene: TRBD2
CDR3 DNA: TGTGCCAGCAGTTCGAGTAGCGGGAGGGCCGGGACAGATACGCAGTATTTT
CDR3 protein: CASSSSSGRAGTDTQYF

V gene: TRBV6-5
clone size: medium-sized
J gene: TRBJ2-1
D gene: -
CDR3 DNA: TGTGCCAGCAGTTACTCGATTCGAGTCAATGAGCAGTTCTTC
CDR3 protein: CASSYSIRVNEQFF

V gene: TRBV11-2
clone size: -
J gene: TRBJ2-7
D gene: TRBD2
CDR3 DNA: TGTGCCAGCAGCTTAGCTGGACTAGCGGGAGGCCCCTACGAGCAGTACTTC
CDR3 protein: CASSLAGLAGGPYEQYF

V gene: TRBV5-1
clone size: -
J gene: TRBJ2-7
D gene: -
CDR3 DNA: TGCGCCAGCAGCCTGGGAGGCGGCTCCAACTCCTACGAGCAGTACTTC
CDR3 protein: CASSLGGGSNSYEQYF

V gene: TRBV7-2
clone size: -
J gene: TRBJ1-3
D gene: -
CDR3 DNA: TGTGCCAGCAGCTCCGAAGGGGCCGGTAGAAACACCATATATTTT
CDR3 protein: CASSSEGAGRNTIYF

V gene: TRBV24-1
clone size: -
J gene: TRBJ2-3
D gene: TRBD2
CDR3 DNA: TGTGCCACCAGGGCGGGCGGGAGGAAGGCTGATACGCAGTATTTT
CDR3 protein: CATRAGGRKADTQYF

V gene: TRBV30
clone size: -
J gene: TRBJ2-1
D gene: -
CDR3 DNA: TGTGCCTGGACCGGGACTGCTGCCTACAATGAGCAGTTCTTC
CDR3 protein: CAWTGTAAYNEQFF

V gene: TRBV30
clone size: few
J gene: TRBJ2-7
D gene: -
CDR3 DNA: TGTGCCTGGAGTGTACGAAGTAGAATCGAGCAGTACTTC
CDR3 protein: CAWSVRSRIEQYF

V gene: TRBV4-3
clone size: -
J gene: TRBJ1-1
D gene: -
CDR3 DNA: TGCGCCAGCAGCCAAGTAGGGCAGGGGCTGATGAACACTGAAGCTTTCTTT
CDR3 protein: CASSQVGQGLMNTEAFF

V gene: TRBV7-9
clone size: once
J gene: TRBJ1-4
D gene: TRBD1
CDR3 DNA: TGTGCCAGCAGCCTCTTCGGGACAGGGGTTGAAAAACTGTTTTTT
CDR3 protein: CASSLFGTGVEKLFF

V gene: TRBV4-2
clone size: -
J gene: TRBJ1-2
D gene: TRBD1
CDR3 DNA: TGTGCCAGCAGCCACGACCCGCAGGGGGATGGTGATGGCTACACCTTC
CDR3 protein: CASSHDPQGDGDGYTF

V gene: TRBV6-2/TRBV6-3
clone size: -
J gene: TRBJ1-4
D gene: -
CDR3 DNA: TGTGCCAGCAGTTACGCGGGTGTTACTAATGAAAAACTGTTTTTT
CDR3 protein: CASSYAGVTNEKLFF

V gene: TRBV5-4
clone size: -
J gene: TRBJ2-1
D gene: TRBD1
CDR3 DNA: TGTGCCAGCAGCTTATACAGGGGGTCTTCCTACAATGAGCAGTTCTTC
CDR3 protein: CASSLYRGSSYNEQFF

V gene: TRBV5-3
clone size: -
J gene: TRBJ1-2
D gene: -
CDR3 DNA: TGTGCCAGACTAGGGGCAGGGGTAGTCTATGGCTACACCTTC
CDR3 protein: CARLGAGVVYGYTF

V gene: TRBV28
clone size: -
J gene: TRBJ1-1
D gene: -
CDR3 DNA: TGTGCCAGCAGTGCCTGGACAGACATGAACACTGAAGCTTTCTTT
CDR3 protein: CASSAWTDMNTEAFF

V gene: TRBV6-5
clone size: -
J gene: TRBJ2-3
D gene: TRBD2
CDR3 DNA: TGTGCCAGCAGTCCTAGCGGGAGAGGGGGGGGTACGCAGTATTTT
CDR3 protein: CASSPSGRGGGTQYF

V gene: TRBV6-2/TRBV6-3
clone size: -
J gene: TRBJ2-1
D gene: TRBD2
CDR3 DNA: TGTGCCAGCAGTTACCATCGGCTAGCGGGAGGGTTCCATGAGCAGTTCTTC
CDR3 protein: CASSYHRLAGGFHEQFF

V gene: TRBV7-9
clone size: -
J gene: TRBJ2-7
D gene: TRBD1
CDR3 DNA: TGTGCCAGCAGCCCCCGACAGGGTTTCTCCTACGAGCAGTACTTC
CDR3 protein: CASSPRQGFSYEQYF

V gene: TRBV5-5
clone size: -
J gene: TRBJ2-5
D gene: TRBD1
CDR3 DNA: TGTGCCAGCAGCTCTCCGGGACAGGGTCCGACCCAGTACTTC
CDR3 protein: CASSSPGQGPTQYF

V gene: TRBV5-4
clone size: few
J gene: TRBJ2-1
D gene: -
CDR3 DNA: TGTGCCAGCAGCTCGACGGGGAATGAGCAGTTCTTC
CDR3 protein: CASSSTGNEQFF

V gene: TRBV9
clone size: -
J gene: TRBJ2-1
D gene: TRBD2
CDR3 DNA: TGTGCCAGCAGCGTAGGAGGAATGGGGACTAGCGGTTACAATGAGCAGTTCTTC
CDR3 protein: CASSVGGMGTSGYNEQFF

V gene: TRBV5-1
clone size: -
J gene: TRBJ2-3
D gene: TRBD1
CDR3 DNA: TGCGCCAGCACCGGGACAGGGGGCCTAGATACGCAGTATTTT
CDR3 protein: CASTGTGGLDTQYF

V gene: TRBV27
clone size: -
J gene: TRBJ2-2
D gene: TRBD2
CDR3 DNA: TGTGCCAGCAGTCCCAGCCCACTAGCGGGAGGGCGGGCCGGGGAGCTGTTTTTT
CDR3 protein: CASSPSPLAGGRAGELFF

V gene: TRBV19
clone size: -
J gene: TRBJ2-3
D gene: -
CDR3 DNA: TGTGCCAGTAGTATTACCGGGACACCGACCTTCACAGATACGCAGTATTTT
CDR3 protein: CASSITGTPTFTDTQYF

V gene: TRBV27
clone size: -
J gene: TRBJ2-1
D gene: -
CDR3 DNA: TGTGCCAGCAGACAGAGCTCCTACAATGAGCAGTTCTTC
CDR3 protein: CASRQSSYNEQFF

V gene: TRBV27
clone size: -
J gene: TRBJ2-1
D gene: TRBD2
CDR3 DNA: TGTGCCAGCAGTTTATTAGCGGGAAGCAATGAGCAGTTCTTC
CDR3 protein: CASSLLAGSNEQFF

V gene: TRBV7-9
clone size: -
J gene: TRBJ2-7
D gene: -
CDR3 DNA: TGTGCCAGCAGCCTGGGGGGTGAAGGGCCGAGGGAGCAGTACTTC
CDR3 protein: CASSLGGEGPREQYF

V gene: TRBV11-2
clone size: -
J gene: TRBJ2-7
D gene: TRBD2
CDR3 DNA: TGTGCCAGCAGCTTAGCCTTCTCTCTAGCGGAATCATACGAGCAGTACTTC
CDR3 protein: CASSLAFSLAESYEQYF

V gene: TRBV6-2/TRBV6-3
clone size: -
J gene: TRBJ1-1
D gene: -
CDR3 DNA: TGTGCCAGCAGTTCGACAGCGTCGAACACTGAAGCTTTCTTT
CDR3 protein: CASSSTASNTEAFF

V gene: TRBV18
clone size: -
J gene: TRBJ1-1
D gene: TRBD1
CDR3 DNA: TGTGCCAGCTCACCAGGACAGGGGATGATGAACACTGAAGCTTTCTTT
CDR3 protein: CASSPGQGMMNTEAFF

V gene: TRBV6-2/TRBV6-3
clone size: once
J gene: TRBJ1-5
D gene: -
CDR3 DNA: TGTGCCAGCAGTGACGCAATTTTCAGGGTGGGGAATCAGCCCCAGCATTTT
CDR3 protein: CASSDAIFRVGNQPQHF

V gene: TRBV18
clone size: -
J gene: TRBJ1-1
D gene: -
CDR3 DNA: TGTGCCAGCTCACCATCACAGCCGGCCACTGAAGCTTTCTTT
CDR3 protein: CASSPSQPATEAFF

V gene: TRBV29-1
clone size: -
J gene: TRBJ2-2
D gene: -
CDR3 DNA: TGCAGCGTTGAAGCGGCAGGCGTTAACACCGGGGAGCTGTTTTTT
CDR3 protein: CSVEAAGVNTGELFF

V gene: TRBV18
clone size: -
J gene: TRBJ2-1
D gene: -
CDR3 DNA: TGTGCCAGCTCACCCCTAGCCATCCCGGGGGATGAGCAGTTCTTC
CDR3 protein: CASSPLAIPGDEQFF

V gene: TRBV19
clone size: -
J gene: TRBJ1-1
D gene: TRBD1
CDR3 DNA: TGTGCCAGTAGCCGGGACAGGGACACTGAAGCTTTCTTT
CDR3 protein: CASSRDRDTEAFF

V gene: TRBV7-2
clone size: -
J gene: TRBJ1-4
D gene: TRBD1
CDR3 DNA: TGTGCCAGCAGCTTCCAGGGGGCCGGCGAAAAACTGTTTTTT
CDR3 protein: CASSFQGAGEKLFF

V gene: TRBV11-2
clone size: -
J gene: TRBJ2-1
D gene: -
CDR3 DNA: TGTGCCAGCAGCTTAGATCATCCGGTTAGCGCAGCGGTCGACTTTAATGAGCAGTTCTTC
CDR3 protein: CASSLDHPVSAAVDFNEQFF

V gene: TRBV19
clone size: -
J gene: TRBJ1-5
D gene: TRBD1
CDR3 DNA: TGTGCCAGTAGACGGACAACAGGGGGCAATCAGCCCCAGCATTTT
CDR3 protein: CASRRTTGGNQPQHF

V gene: TRBV5-4
clone size: -
J gene: TRBJ1-2
D gene: TRBD1
CDR3 DNA: TGTGCCAGCAGCTGGACAGGGGCAGGGGGCTACACCTTC
CDR3 protein: CASSWTGAGGYTF

V gene: TRBV29-1
clone size: -
J gene: TRBJ2-3
D gene: TRBD1
CDR3 DNA: TGCAGCGCCAAAAGTCGACAGGGGGTGGTGACAGATACGCAGTATTTT
CDR3 protein: CSAKSRQGVVTDTQYF

V gene: TRBV28
clone size: -
J gene: TRBJ1-4
D gene: -
CDR3 DNA: TGTGCCAGCCGACTCGCAGGGTTAACTAATGAAAAACTGTTTTTT
CDR3 protein: CASRLAGLTNEKLFF

V gene: TRBV5-1
clone size: -
J gene: TRBJ2-3
D gene: TRBD2
CDR3 DNA: TGCGCCAGCGTGGCTAGCGGGAACCCAGATACGCAGTATTTT
CDR3 protein: CASVASGNPDTQYF

V gene: TRBV18
clone size: -
J gene: TRBJ1-3
D gene: TRBD1
CDR3 DNA: TGTGCCAGCTCCGACAGGGTTGGGTCTGGAAACACCATATATTTT
CDR3 protein: CASSDRVGSGNTIYF

V gene: TRBV7-3
clone size: -
J gene: TRBJ1-2
D gene: TRBD1
CDR3 DNA: TGTGCCAGCAGCTTATCAGGGGGCGGAGGTGGCTACACCTTC
CDR3 protein: CASSLSGGGGGYTF

V gene: TRBV24-1
clone size: -
J gene: TRBJ2-7
D gene: TRBD1
CDR3 DNA: TGTGCCACCAGTGACGTCGGGACAGGGGGATCCTACGAGCAGTACTTC
CDR3 protein: CATSDVGTGGSYEQYF

V gene: TRBV6-5
clone size: -
J gene: TRBJ1-1
D gene: -
CDR3 DNA: TGTGCCAGCAGTTACTCGATGGCGGGGAGAGAAACTGAAGCTTTCTTT
CDR3 protein: CASSYSMAGRETEAFF

V gene: TRBV3-1/TRBV3-2
clone size: -
J gene: TRBJ1-1
D gene: -
CDR3 DNA: TGTGCCAGCAGCCAAGTCGCGGGGAACACTGAAGCTTTCTTT
CDR3 protein: CASSQVAGNTEAFF

V gene: TRBV3-1/TRBV3-2
clone size: -
J gene: TRBJ2-3
D gene: -
CDR3 DNA: TGTGCCAGCAGCCAAGTAAAGGTCGAGGGAGGCACAGATACGCAGTATTTT
CDR3 protein: CASSQVKVEGGTDTQYF

V gene: TRBV28
clone size: -
J gene: TRBJ2-2
D gene: -
CDR3 DNA: TGTGCCAGCAGTTATACAGGGTCCACCGGGGAGCTGTTTTTT
CDR3 protein: CASSYTGSTGELFF

V gene: TRBV6-2/TRBV6-3
clone size: -
J gene: TRBJ2-5
D gene: -
CDR3 DNA: TGTGCCAGCAGTTACCCCTGGAGGGGTCGACAAGAGACCCAGTACTTC
CDR3 protein: CASSYPWRGRQETQYF

V gene: TRBV5-1
clone size: -
J gene: TRBJ2-7
D gene: TRBD2
CDR3 DNA: TGCGCCAGCAGCTTGGAACTAGCGGGAGGGCCCGACGAGCAGTACTTC
CDR3 protein: CASSLELAGGPDEQYF

V gene: TRBV2
clone size: -
J gene: TRBJ2-3
D gene: -
CDR3 DNA: TGTGCCAGCAGTGTGACACAAACAGATACGCAGTATTTT
CDR3 protein: CASSVTQTDTQYF

V gene: TRBV2
clone size: few
J gene: TRBJ1-1
D gene: -
CDR3 DNA: TGTGCCAGCAGTGGGCAGGGAGGGGACACTGAAGCTTTCTTT
CDR3 protein: CASSGQGGDTEAFF

V gene: TRBV11-3
clone size: -
J gene: TRBJ2-1
D gene: -
CDR3 DNA: TGTGCCAGCAGCTTAGTAGTCGGAGGGTCAGGTGGTGGTGAGCAGTTCTTC
CDR3 protein: CASSLVVGGSGGGEQFF

V gene: TRBV2
clone size: -
J gene: TRBJ2-7
D gene: -
CDR3 DNA: TGTGCCAGCAGCACAGGTGTCATGTCCTACGAGCAGTACTTC
CDR3 protein: CASSTGVMSYEQYF

V gene: TRBV5-1
clone size: -
J gene: TRBJ1-1
D gene: TRBD1
CDR3 DNA: TGCGCCAGCGGCGTGGACAGGGGGATCACTGAAGCTTTCTTT
CDR3 protein: CASGVDRGITEAFF

V gene: TRBV28
clone size: -
J gene: TRBJ2-7
D gene: -
CDR3 DNA: TGTGCCAGCAGTTTGAGCAGGGTCAAGGCGGAGCAGTACTTC
CDR3 protein: CASSLSRVKAEQYF

V gene: TRBV27
clone size: -
J gene: TRBJ1-3
D gene: TRBD1
CDR3 DNA: TGTGCCAGCAGAGACAGGGGCGGCGGAAACACCATATATTTT
CDR3 protein: CASRDRGGGNTIYF

V gene: TRBV27
clone size: -
J gene: TRBJ1-1
D gene: TRBD1
CDR3 DNA: TGTGCCAGCAGCCGAGGACAGGGCACTGAAGCTTTCTTT
CDR3 protein: CASSRGQGTEAFF